The source of this T cell receptor beta chain is a study of T cell changes during pregnancy in multiple sclerosis. Germline V lookup: CDR1 SGHDT, CDR2 YYEEEE. This CDR3 region has 14 residues. Trimming left V 0 bases short and J 4 bases short, with 10 bases between. Only in-frame clones appear in the TCRdb table, and some are missing; sequencing was by immunoSEQ multiplex PCR. Among 60,000 or so clones listed, about 90% were seen once. The chain carries TRBV5-6 and TRBJ2-5; maybe TRBD2 (6 bases). The sample in question was peripheral blood, obtained in the second trimester of pregnancy. This receptor was taken from a female donor in good health, enrolled as a control in a pregnancy study. CDR3 sequence: CASSLAGGAETQYF. The CDR3, as DNA: TGTGCCAGCAGCTTGGCCGGGGGTGCAGAGACCCAGTACTTC.